A single sample is the source of the 2 T cell receptor beta chains below, sequenced in a study of blood T cell repertoires in COVID-19. The assay was immunoSEQ multiplex PCR, and TCRdb's table has in-frame clones only and misses some. The data show approximately 460,000 clones, with 85% to 90% seen just once and about 1% held by the top ten. The sample comprised peripheral blood. The receptors come from a man aged 18 to 29 with COVID-19, enrolled during active disease.

V and J are TRBV11-2 and TRBJ2-1; the match to TRBD2 covers 12 bases. Germline V CDR1 and CDR2: SGHAT, FQNNGV. Trimming took 2 bases from V and 3 from J; bases not matched to a gene: 2. The CDR3 has 16 amino acids. The CDR3 DNA follows: TGTGCCAGCAGCTTATCTAGCGGGGGGGTCTACAATGAGCAGTTCTTC. Translated: CASSLSSGGVYNEQFF.

The V and J genes are TRBV30 and TRBJ2-3; 7 bases are a match to TRBD2. CDR3 length: 12 residues. V dropped 3 bases and J dropped 5; count of bases not matched to a gene: 2. Per germline, CDR1 GTSNPN and CDR2 SVGIG (reference sequence). This CDR3 reads CAWSGRIDTQYF. Here the CDR3 DNA reads TGTGCCTGGAGCGGGAGGATAGATACGCAGTATTTT.